This entry lists 8 T cell receptor beta chains sequenced from one sample in a study of blood T cells in healthy people across ages. A second roughly 6 to 12 cycle PCR used barcoded and J-beta primers. TCRdb recomputed calls from the 5' RACE reads with MiXCR, one row per CDR3 protein. The data contain about 750,000 distinct CDR3 sequences, roughly 50% of them singletons. Sequenced: blood. The receptors here all came from a man at least 80 years old in good health.

In this sample, this clonotype turned up once. V and J are TRBV6-5 and TRBJ2-4, with D maybe TRBD2 (6 bases). The germline CDR1 and CDR2 sequences are MNHEY and SVGAGI. V was clipped by 6 bases and J by 1 base, with 13 bases between them. The CDR3 sequence is 15 residues long. The CDR3 nucleotides read TGTGCCAGCAGACGCCCCGGAGGGGCCAAAAACATTCAGTACTTC. Encoded protein: CASRRPGGAKNIQYF.

The chain recombines TRBV21-1 with TRBJ1-1; the table's D call TRBD1 went unverified against the DNA. TRBV21-1 constitutes a pseudogene. This CDR3 is built from 15 residues. CDR3 loop: CASSNPSGGNTEAFF. The CDR3 DNA follows: TGTGCCAGCAGCAACCCGTCAGGGGGGAACACTGAAGCTTTCTTT.

This rearrangement joins TRBV7-2 to TRBJ2-4, with a weak D call TRBD2 (6 bases). The DNA end favors TRBJ2-7, so the J call may be wrong. Germline V gene data show CDR1 as SGHTA and CDR2 as FQGNSA. There are 15 residues in the CDR3. The CDR3 DNA follows: TGTGCCAGCAGCTTTTACGGGAGTGGGTCCTACGAGCAGTACTTC. It yields the protein CASSFYGSGSYEQYF.

The chain combines TRBV27 with TRBJ2-5, with 8 bases aligning to TRBD2. The CDR3 contains 14 residues. Germline values: CDR1 MNHEY, CDR2 SMNVEV (reference sequence). The ends lost 5 bases at V and 5 bases at J; junction bases unmatched: 7. CDR3 loop: CASSRRAGVETQYF. CDR3 nucleotides: TGTGCCAGCAGTCGACGAGCGGGAGTGGAGACCCAGTACTTC.

This clonotype showed up just a few times. The gene calls are TRBV5-1 and TRBJ1-1; D gene uncertain. V shed 0 bases and J shed 5 bases, with 8 bases lying between them. The germline CDR1 and CDR2 sequences are SGHRS and YFSETQ. The CDR3 has 13 residues. The CDR3 loop reads CASSLDPLTEAFF. CDR3 DNA: TGCGCCAGCAGCTTGGACCCGCTGACTGAAGCTTTCTTT.

This clonotype was observed a handful of times. The gene calls are TRBV10-3 and TRBJ1-5; 9 positions match TRBD1. The V and J ends lost 4 bases and 2 bases, in that order; junction bases with no gene match: 3. The CDR3 is 15 amino acids. Germline V gene sequence: CDR1 ENHRY, CDR2 SYGVKD. CDR3 amino acids: CAISGTGVGNQPQHF. CDR3 coding DNA: TGTGCCATCAGTGGGACAGGGGTGGGCAATCAGCCCCAGCATTTT.

The chain is built from TRBV7-9 and TRBJ1-2; no reliable D call. This CDR3 region has 15 residues. Trimming took off 5 bases at V and 7 bases at J, with 20 bases between the two ends. In germline, CDR1 is SEHNR, CDR2 FQNEAQ (reference sequence). In DNA, the CDR3 is TGTGCCAGCAGCCCAGTGGCAGGAGGTATGGGTGGCTACACCTTC. It is translated as CASSPVAGGMGGYTF. The whole variable domain, filled in from reference TRBV7-9 and TRBJ1-2, reads DTGVSQNPRHKITKRGQNVTFRCDPISEHNRLYWYRQTLGQGPEFLTYFQNEAQLEKSRLLSDRFSAERPKGSFSTLEIQRTEQGDSAMYLCASSPVAGGMGGYTFGSGTRLTVV.

The chain employs TRBV6-5 and TRBJ2-5; perhaps TRBD2 as D (5 bases). Per the germline V gene, CDR1 is MNHEY and CDR2 is SVGAGI. The CDR3 is 13 residues long. Trimming left V 6 bases short and J 3 bases short, with 11 bases between. CDR3 nucleotide sequence: TGTGCCAGCAGAACCGGGGTAAAAGAGACCCAGTACTTC. As protein: CASRTGVKETQYF.